The next 21 T cell receptor beta chains were all read from a single sample in a study of blood T cell repertoires in COVID-19. Sequencing used immunoSEQ multiplex PCR; TCRdb keeps in-frame clones, though not all of them. Of about 240,000 clones listed, 87% are singletons. Sequenced material: peripheral blood. Receptor source: a man between 60 and 70 years old who had recovered from COVID-19.

The chain employs TRBV9 and TRBJ2-4; possibly TRBD1 for D (6 bases). The CDR3 has 14 residues. V was trimmed by 4 bases and J by 9 bases, leaving 17 bases between them. Germline CDR1 SGDLS, CDR2 YYNGEE. The CDR3 reads CASSRIGGSSIQYF. Written as DNA, the CDR3 is TGTGCCAGCAGCAGGATAGGGGGTAGTTCCATTCAGTACTTC.

In its sample, this clone was seen once. CDR3 sequence: CASSPSGPGGYQETQYF. The CDR3, as DNA: TGTGCCAGCAGCCCGAGCGGACCCGGAGGGTACCAAGAGACCCAGTACTTC. This rearrangement joins TRBV4-2 to TRBJ2-5, with D tentatively TRBD2 (6 bases). The CDR3 totals 17 residues. Germline CDR1 LGHNA, CDR2 YNFKEQ. Trimming took off 4 bases at V and 0 bases at J, with 18 bases between the two ends.

The rearrangement joins TRBV5-1 to TRBJ2-2; 9 nucleotides match TRBD1. V was pared by 6 bases and J by 2 bases, with 8 bases of the junction left unmatched. The CDR3 length is 16 residues. The germline gives CDR1 SGHRS, CDR2 YFSETQ. CDR3 amino acids: CASIPDRGGNTGELFF. CDR3 nucleotides: TGCGCCAGCATCCCGGACAGGGGAGGAAACACCGGGGAGCTGTTTTTT.

The chain has TRBV3-1 (or the pseudogene TRBV3-2) and TRBJ1-3; D remains ambiguous. Germline V CDR1 and CDR2: LGHDT, YNNKEL (reference sequence). The CDR3 length is 13 residues. Trimming stripped 3 bases from V and 7 bases from J, with 10 bases between. The CDR3 bases are TGTGCCAGCAGCCAGGGCCCTTTGAACACCATATATTTT. Translating it yields CASSQGPLNTIYF.

The gene calls are TRBV9 and TRBJ1-3; TRBD1 matches at 9 bases. J was trimmed by 4 bases and V by 4 bases; bases with no gene match: 18. CDR3 length: 19 amino acids. Germline V gives CDR1 SGDLS, CDR2 YYNGEE. The chain's CDR3 is CASSPDGGLRQGGGNTIYF. The DNA of the CDR3 is TGTGCCAGCAGCCCCGACGGGGGACTTAGACAGGGGGGAGGAAACACCATATATTTT. Looking up the rest from reference TRBV9 and TRBJ1-3 gives the full variable domain: DSGVTQTPKHLITATGQRVTLRCSPRSGDLSVYWYQQSLDQGLQFLIQYYNGEERAKGNILERFSAQQFPDLHSELNLSSLELGDSALYFCASSPDGGLRQGGGNTIYFGEGSWLTVV.

The J gene is TRBJ1-6, the V gene TRBV27, with TRBD1 matching 9 bases. The ends lost 7 bases at V and 5 bases at J; junction bases unmatched: 6. In germline, CDR1 is MNHEY, CDR2 SMNVEV (reference sequence). The CDR3 contains 15 residues. Here the CDR3 reads CASTWGDRDNSPLHF. The DNA for the CDR3 is TGTGCCAGCACGTGGGGGGACAGGGATAATTCACCCCTCCACTTT.

V and J are TRBV9 and TRBJ2-2, with D perhaps TRBD1 (6 bases). Germline values: CDR1 SGDLS, CDR2 YYNGEE. V was shortened by 0 bases and J by 5 bases, with 11 bases between the two germline ends. The CDR3 loop spans 15 amino acids. CDR3 in DNA: TGTGCCAGCAGCGTAGCCCTAAGGGGGACCGGGGAGCTGTTTTTT. Amino acid sequence: CASSVALRGTGELFF. Full variable domain (remainder filled in from reference TRBV9 and TRBJ2-2): DSGVTQTPKHLITATGQRVTLRCSPRSGDLSVYWYQQSLDQGLQFLIQYYNGEERAKGNILERFSAQQFPDLHSELNLSSLELGDSALYFCASSVALRGTGELFFGEGSRLTVL.

This chain connects TRBV5-4 to TRBJ2-7, with 10 bases fitting TRBD1. The CDR3 sequence is 15 residues long. The trim removed 0 bases at V and 7 bases at J, leaving 7 bases unmatched. Germline assignment: CDR1 SGHNT and CDR2 YYREEE (reference sequence). The CDR3 is CASSLAPDRGREQYF. The CDR3 DNA sequence: TGTGCCAGCAGCTTGGCCCCCGACAGGGGGCGGGAGCAGTACTTC.

V and J are TRBV4-2 and TRBJ1-5; no definite D call. The germline CDR1 and CDR2 sequences are LGHNA and YNFKEQ. V lost 2 bases and J 6 bases, leaving 11 bases between the germline ends. The CDR3 is 14 amino acids. Written as DNA, the CDR3 is TGTGCCAGCAGCCAAACACAAGTCACTCAGCCCCAGCATTTT. Its protein is CASSQTQVTQPQHF.

V gene TRBV9 combines with J gene TRBJ1-2; 7 bases line up with TRBD1. Germline values: CDR1 SGDLS, CDR2 YYNGEE. The CDR3 sequence is 14 residues long. Losses at the gene ends were 6 bases for V and 2 bases for J; bases not matched to a gene: 7. CDR3 sequence (DNA): TGTGCCAGCACCCCCGTGACAGGGAACTATGGCTACACCTTC. Protein sequence: CASTPVTGNYGYTF.

The chain uses TRBV18 and TRBJ2-1; the match to TRBD2 covers 8 bases. The CDR3 runs to 16 residues. Germline values: CDR1 KGHSH, CDR2 LQKENI. With V trimmed by 2 bases and J by 3 bases, 6 bases remained unmatched. In DNA, the CDR3 is TGTGCCAGCTCACCAGGGCTAGCGGGTGACTACAATGAGCAGTTCTTC. This translates into CASSPGLAGDYNEQFF.

This sequence joins TRBV12-3 or TRBV12-4 and TRBJ2-3, with 7 bases lining up with TRBD2. Trimming cost V 8 bases and J 3 bases; bases outside gene matches: 5. The CDR3 spans 13 residues. CDR3 sequence (DNA): TGTGCCAGCGGATCGGGGGGAACAGATACGCAGTATTTT. The encoded protein is CASGSGGTDTQYF.

This clone was seen only once. The chain's CDR3 is CASRAPGGGPNNEQFF. In DNA form, the CDR3 reads TGTGCCAGCAGGGCCCCGGGAGGGGGGCCTAACAATGAGCAGTTCTTC. The chain carries TRBV6-6 and TRBJ2-1; TRBD2 agrees at 8 bases. The CDR3 runs to 16 residues. V dropped 6 bases and J dropped 5; count of bases not matched to a gene: 12. Germline V lookup: CDR1 MNHNY, CDR2 SVGAGI (reference sequence).

This chain uses TRBV6-5 with TRBJ1-3; D call uncertain. The CDR3 runs 16 residues. Germline loops: CDR1 MNHEY, CDR2 SVGAGI. Trimming took off 0 bases at V and 3 bases at J, with 12 bases between the two ends. The CDR3 DNA is TGTGCCAGCAGTTACTCGAGCAGGTTTGGTGGAAACACCATATATTTT. The encoded protein is CASSYSSRFGGNTIYF.

This chain joins TRBV7-8 and TRBJ1-2, with TRBD1 matching 7 bases. CDR1 is SGHVS and CDR2 is FQNEAQ in the germline V gene. Trimming cost V 1 base and J 6 bases; bases outside gene matches: 11. The CDR3 is 16 amino acids. CDR3 region: CASSLGVDRENHGYTF. The CDR3 DNA sequence: TGTGCCAGCAGCTTAGGTGTTGACAGGGAGAATCATGGCTACACCTTC. The full variable domain, with the rest looked up from reference TRBV7-8 and TRBJ1-2, is GAGVSQSPRYKVAKRGQDVALRCDPISGHVSLFWYQQALGQGPEFLTYFQNEAQLDKSGLPSDRFFAERPEGSVSTLKIQRTQQEDSAVYLCASSLGVDRENHGYTFGSGTRLTVV.

The chain has TRBV11-2 and TRBJ1-1; tentative D call: TRBD1 (5 bases). Trimming shortened V by 4 bases and J by 1 base, and 10 bases separated the two germline ends. Germline V lookup: CDR1 SGHAT, CDR2 FQNNGV. The CDR3 has 14 residues. CDR3 sequence reads: CASSSWQGNTEAFF. The CDR3 DNA is TGTGCCAGCAGCTCCTGGCAGGGGAACACTGAAGCTTTCTTT.

This clone was observed a few times. The chain is built from TRBV6-1 and TRBJ1-5; TRBD1 is a possible D gene (5 bases). CDR1 and CDR2 from the germline V gene are MNHNS and SASEGT. CDR3 length: 17 residues. The germline V and J ends were trimmed by 2 bases and 3 bases, with 17 bases remaining between them. CDR3 bases: TGTGCCAGCAGTGAAATAGGGTGGTGGGGGGTCAATCAGCCCCAGCATTTT. Encoded protein: CASSEIGWWGVNQPQHF.

V usage is TRBV10-3 and J usage is TRBJ1-1; D not certain. Germline-derived CDR1 and CDR2 are ENHRY and SYGVKD. The CDR3 has 14 residues. V gave up 4 bases and J gave up 1 base, with 10 bases separating them. DNA for the CDR3: TGTGCCATCAGTGGAGTGGCGGGGAACACTGAAGCTTTCTTT. It translates to CAISGVAGNTEAFF.

The rearrangement uses TRBV9 and TRBJ2-3, with TRBD2 matching 12 bases. The CDR3 is 15 residues long. CDR1 SGDLS and CDR2 YYNGEE come from the germline V gene. With 0 bases clipped from V and 11 bases from J, the junction kept 7 bases outside the gene matches. In nucleotides, the CDR3 is TGTGCCAGCAGCGTAGAAGGGGGACTAGCGGGCCTGCAGTATTTT. It is translated as CASSVEGGLAGLQYF.

V gene TRBV18 combines with J gene TRBJ2-7; tentatively, D is TRBD1 (6 bases). The CDR3 is 14 amino acids. Between the trimmed V and J ends, which lost 3 bases and 4 bases, there was a span of 13 bases. Germline-derived CDR1 and CDR2 are KGHSH and LQKENI. CDR3 coding DNA: TGTGCCAGCTCACCCCTCCGGACAGCTTACGAGCAGTACTTC. Translated: CASSPLRTAYEQYF.

The rearrangement links TRBV27 to TRBJ1-2, with 9 bases aligning to TRBD1. Germline values: CDR1 MNHEY, CDR2 SMNVEV (reference sequence). Germline trimming cut 7 bases from V and 8 bases from J; bases unmatched to any gene: 8. The CDR3 is made up of 13 amino acids. DNA of the CDR3: TGTGCCAGCACCTGGCGGACAGGGGAAGGCTACACCTTC. It specifies CASTWRTGEGYTF.